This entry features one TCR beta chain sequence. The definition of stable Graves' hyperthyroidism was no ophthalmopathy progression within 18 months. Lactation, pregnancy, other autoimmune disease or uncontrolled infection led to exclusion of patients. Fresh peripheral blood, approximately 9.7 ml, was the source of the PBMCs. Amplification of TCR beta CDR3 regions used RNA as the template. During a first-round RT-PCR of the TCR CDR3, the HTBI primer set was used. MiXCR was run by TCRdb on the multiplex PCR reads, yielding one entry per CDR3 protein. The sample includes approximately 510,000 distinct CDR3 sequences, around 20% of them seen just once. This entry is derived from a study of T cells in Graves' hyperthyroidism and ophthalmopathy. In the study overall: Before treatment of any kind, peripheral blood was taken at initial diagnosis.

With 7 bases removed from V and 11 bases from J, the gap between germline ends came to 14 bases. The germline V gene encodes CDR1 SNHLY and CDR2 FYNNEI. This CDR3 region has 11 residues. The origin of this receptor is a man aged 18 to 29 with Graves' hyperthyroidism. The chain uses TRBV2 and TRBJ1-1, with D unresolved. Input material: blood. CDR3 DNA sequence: TGTGCCAGCATAAGGGAGTTCGATGCTTTCTTT. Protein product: CASIREFDAFF. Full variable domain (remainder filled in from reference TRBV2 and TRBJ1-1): EPEVTQTPSHQVTQMGQEVILRCVPISNHLYFYWYRQILGQKVEFLVSFYNNEISEKSEIFDDQFSVERPDGSNFTLKIRSTKLEDSAMYFCASIREFDAFFGQGTRLTVV.